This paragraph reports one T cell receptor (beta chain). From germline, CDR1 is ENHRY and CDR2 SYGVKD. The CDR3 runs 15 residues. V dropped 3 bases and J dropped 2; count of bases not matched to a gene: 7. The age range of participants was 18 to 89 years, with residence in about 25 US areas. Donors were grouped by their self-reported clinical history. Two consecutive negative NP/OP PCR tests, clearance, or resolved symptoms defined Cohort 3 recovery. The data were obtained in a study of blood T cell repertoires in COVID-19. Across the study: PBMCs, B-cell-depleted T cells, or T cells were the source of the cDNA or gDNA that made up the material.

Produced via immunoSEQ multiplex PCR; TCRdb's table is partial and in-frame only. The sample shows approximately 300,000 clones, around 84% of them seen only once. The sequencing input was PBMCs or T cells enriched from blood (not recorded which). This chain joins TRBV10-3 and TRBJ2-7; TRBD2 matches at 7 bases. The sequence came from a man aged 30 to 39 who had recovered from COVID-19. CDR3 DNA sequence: TGTGCCATCAGTGATGGGGCGGGGGACGCCTACGAGCAGTACTTC. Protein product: CAISDGAGDAYEQYF.